Listed below are T cell receptor beta chains from one sample, sequenced in a study of vaccination effects on CD4 cells after COVID-19. No antigen is known for these receptors. TCRdb's copy holds only in-frame clones and misses some; the assay was immunoSEQ multiplex PCR. The sample includes approximately 40,000 clones, over 65% of them seen just once. Material: CD4+ T cells from PBMCs cultured without peptide, obtained after COVID-19 vaccination. The source is a human donor who had a prior SARS-CoV-2 infection. Each CDR3 is given with its conserved first and last residue. D genes are given only for firm matches. The size field is filled for only some rows; it gives once, few, many or a size class.

J gene,D gene,V gene,clone size,CDR3 DNA,CDR3 protein
TRBJ1-6,-,TRBV9,-,TGTGCCAGCAGCGTAGAGGGGAGCGCGGATTATAATTCACCCCTCCACTTT,CASSVEGSADYNSPLHF
TRBJ2-3,-,TRBV2,-,TGTGCCAGCAGTGAGACGGCAGATACGCAGTATTTT,CASSETADTQYF
TRBJ2-5,TRBD2,TRBV7-9,-,TGTGCCAGCAGCCCAACTAGCGGGGAGACCCAGTACTTC,CASSPTSGETQYF
TRBJ1-2,-,TRBV12-3/TRBV12-4,-,TGTGCCAGCAGTTTCAACTATGGCTACACCTTC,CASSFNYGYTF
TRBJ1-2,-,TRBV7-2,-,TGTGCCAGCAGCCAAATCGTTGCCCGGGACAACTATGGCTACACCTTC,CASSQIVARDNYGYTF
TRBJ2-7,-,TRBV29-1,-,TGCAGCGTTGCGGACGGTTACGAGCAGTACTTC,CSVADGYEQYF
TRBJ2-5,TRBD1,TRBV19,-,TGTGCCAGTAGAATGACAGGGGTGGAGACCCAGTACTTC,CASRMTGVETQYF
TRBJ2-6,TRBD2,TRBV18,-,TGTGCCAGCTCACCCATTAGCGGGGATAATTCTGGGGCCAACGTCCTGACTTTC,CASSPISGDNSGANVLTF
TRBJ2-7,-,TRBV7-8,few,TGTGCCAGCAGCACTAGGACTGAGACCTACGAGCAGTACTTC,CASSTRTETYEQYF
TRBJ2-7,TRBD2,TRBV7-2,-,TGTGCCAGCAGCCCGGGACTAGCGCAGCAGTACTTC,CASSPGLAQQYF
TRBJ1-4,-,TRBV5-5,-,TGTGCCAGCAGCTTGCTCCCCAATGAAAAACTGTTTTTT,CASSLLPNEKLFF
TRBJ2-1,TRBD2,TRBV4-2,few,TGTGCCAGCAGCACCGGGACTAGCGAGCTGAATGAGCAGTTCTTC,CASSTGTSELNEQFF
TRBJ2-2,TRBD2,TRBV5-1,-,TGCGCCAGCAGCCTTGGACGGGGGGGCAACACCGGGGAGCTGTTTTTT,CASSLGRGGNTGELFF
TRBJ2-1,-,TRBV3-1/TRBV3-2,-,TGTGCCAGCAGCCTTCCTCGAGCTGAGCAGTTCTTC,CASSLPRAEQFF
TRBJ2-3,-,TRBV5-1,-,TGCGCCAGCAGCTTGACAGGGACAAACACAGATACGCAGTATTTT,CASSLTGTNTDTQYF
TRBJ1-2,-,TRBV6-6,-,TGTGCCAGCAGTTACTCAAAGGGTAACTATGGCTACACCTTC,CASSYSKGNYGYTF
TRBJ2-3,TRBD2,TRBV5-1,-,TGCGCCAGCGCACGCGGCGGGAGTGCCACAGATACGCAGTATTTT,CASARGGSATDTQYF